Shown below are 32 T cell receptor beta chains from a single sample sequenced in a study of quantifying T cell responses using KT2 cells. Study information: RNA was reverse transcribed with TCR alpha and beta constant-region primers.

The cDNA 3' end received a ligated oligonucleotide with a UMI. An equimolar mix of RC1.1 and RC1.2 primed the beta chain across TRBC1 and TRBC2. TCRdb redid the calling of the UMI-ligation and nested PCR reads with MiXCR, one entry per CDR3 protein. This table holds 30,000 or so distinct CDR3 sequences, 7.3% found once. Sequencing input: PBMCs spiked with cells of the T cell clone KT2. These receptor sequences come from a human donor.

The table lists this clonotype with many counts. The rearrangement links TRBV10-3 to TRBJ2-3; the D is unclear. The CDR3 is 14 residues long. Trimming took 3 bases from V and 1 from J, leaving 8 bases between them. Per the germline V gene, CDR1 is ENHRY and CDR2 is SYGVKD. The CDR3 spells CAISDLSGTDTQYF. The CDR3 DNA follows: TGTGCCATCAGTGATCTCTCAGGCACAGATACGCAGTATTTT.

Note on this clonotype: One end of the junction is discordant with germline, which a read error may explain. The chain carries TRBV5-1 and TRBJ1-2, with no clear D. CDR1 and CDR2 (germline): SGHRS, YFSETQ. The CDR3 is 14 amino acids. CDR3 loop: CASSLEDVLYGYNF. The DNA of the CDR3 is TGCGCCAGCAGCTTGGAAGATGTCCTGTATGGCTACAACTTC.

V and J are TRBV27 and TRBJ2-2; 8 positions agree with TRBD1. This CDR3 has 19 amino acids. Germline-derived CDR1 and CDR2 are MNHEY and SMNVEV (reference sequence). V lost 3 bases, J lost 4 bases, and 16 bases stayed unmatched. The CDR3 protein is CASSFWRTAGGRSTGELFF. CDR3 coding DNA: TGTGCCAGCAGTTTTTGGCGGACCGCAGGGGGCCGGAGCACCGGGGAGCTGTTTTTT.

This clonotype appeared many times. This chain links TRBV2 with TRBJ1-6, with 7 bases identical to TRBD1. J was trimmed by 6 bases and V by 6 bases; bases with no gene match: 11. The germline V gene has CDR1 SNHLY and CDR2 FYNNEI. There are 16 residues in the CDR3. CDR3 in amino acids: CASRVTGQAINSPLHF. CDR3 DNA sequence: TGTGCCAGCAGAGTAACAGGACAGGCGATTAATTCACCCCTCCACTTT.

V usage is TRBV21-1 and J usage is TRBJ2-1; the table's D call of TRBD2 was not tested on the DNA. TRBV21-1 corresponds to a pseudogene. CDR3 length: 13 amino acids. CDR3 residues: CAKTLRVGDEQFF. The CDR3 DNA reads TGTGCCAAAACCCTTAGGGTGGGCGATGAGCAGTTCTTC.

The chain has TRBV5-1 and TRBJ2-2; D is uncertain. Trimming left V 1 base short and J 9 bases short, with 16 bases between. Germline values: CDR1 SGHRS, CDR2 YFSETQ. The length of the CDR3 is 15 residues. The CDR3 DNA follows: TGCGCCAGCAGCTTGTTTCTCGGAAGGGCTTGGGAGCTGTTTTTT. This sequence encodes CASSLFLGRAWELFF.

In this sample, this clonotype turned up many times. CDR3 sequence (DNA): TGTGCCAGCAGCTTAAACCTGGGAGCTAACTATGGCTACACCTTC. This codes for CASSLNLGANYGYTF. V is TRBV7-8 and J is TRBJ1-2; D not resolved. Germline loops: CDR1 SGHVS, CDR2 FQNEAQ. Trimming left V 2 bases short and J 0 bases short, with 10 bases between. The CDR3 is 15 residues long.

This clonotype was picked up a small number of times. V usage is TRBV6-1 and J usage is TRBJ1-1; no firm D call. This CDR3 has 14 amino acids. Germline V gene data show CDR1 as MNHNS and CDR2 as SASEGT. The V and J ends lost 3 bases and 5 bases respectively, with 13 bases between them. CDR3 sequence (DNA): TGTGCCAGCAGTGAGAATCTGGGCAGGACTGAAGCTTTCTTT. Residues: CASSENLGRTEAFF.

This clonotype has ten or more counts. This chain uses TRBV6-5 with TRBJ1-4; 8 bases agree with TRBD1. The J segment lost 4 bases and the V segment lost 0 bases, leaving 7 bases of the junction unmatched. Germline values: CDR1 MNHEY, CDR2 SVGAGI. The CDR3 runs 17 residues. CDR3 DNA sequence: TGTGCCAGCAGTTACTCGAGCAGGGGGCTCGGTAATGAAAAACTGTTTTTT. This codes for CASSYSSRGLGNEKLFF.

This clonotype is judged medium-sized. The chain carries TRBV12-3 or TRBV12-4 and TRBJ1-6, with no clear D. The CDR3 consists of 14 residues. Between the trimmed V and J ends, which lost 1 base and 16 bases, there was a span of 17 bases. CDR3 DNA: TGTGCCAGCAGTTTAGGGGGTCGGGGAACCCAGCTCCACTTT. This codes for CASSLGGRGTQLHF.

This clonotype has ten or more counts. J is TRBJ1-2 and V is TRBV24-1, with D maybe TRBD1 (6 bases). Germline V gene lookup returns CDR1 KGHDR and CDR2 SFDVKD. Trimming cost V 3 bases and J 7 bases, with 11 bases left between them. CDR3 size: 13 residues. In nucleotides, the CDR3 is TGTGCCACCAGTGATCCTGGGACATCTGGCTACACCTTC. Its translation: CATSDPGTSGYTF.

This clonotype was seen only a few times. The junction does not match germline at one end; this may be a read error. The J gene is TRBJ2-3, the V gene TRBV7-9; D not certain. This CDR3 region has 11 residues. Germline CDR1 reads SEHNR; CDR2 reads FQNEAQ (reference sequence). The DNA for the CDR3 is TGTGCCAGCAGCTTAAGGTCTTTGTGGCATTTT. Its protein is CASSLRSLWHF.

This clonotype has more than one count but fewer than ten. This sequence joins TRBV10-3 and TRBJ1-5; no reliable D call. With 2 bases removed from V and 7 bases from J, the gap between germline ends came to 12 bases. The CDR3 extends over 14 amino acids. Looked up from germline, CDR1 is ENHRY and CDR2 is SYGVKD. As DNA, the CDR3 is TGTGCCATCAGTGAGAGTATTCGGGAACAGCCCCAGCATTTT. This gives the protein CAISESIREQPQHF.

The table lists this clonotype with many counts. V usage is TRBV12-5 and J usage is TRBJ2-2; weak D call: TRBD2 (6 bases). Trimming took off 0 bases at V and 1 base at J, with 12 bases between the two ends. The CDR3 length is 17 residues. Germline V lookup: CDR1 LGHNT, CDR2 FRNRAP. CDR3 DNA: TGTGCTAGTGGTTTGGTACTAAGCGGGCTGAACACCGGGGAGCTGTTTTTT. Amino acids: CASGLVLSGLNTGELFF.

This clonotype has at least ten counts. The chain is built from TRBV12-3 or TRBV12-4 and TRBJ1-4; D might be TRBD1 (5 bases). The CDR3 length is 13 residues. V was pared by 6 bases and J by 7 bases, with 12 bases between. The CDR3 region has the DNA TGTGCCAGCAGCCCCGGGACGGGTGAAAAACTGTTTTTT. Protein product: CASSPGTGEKLFF.

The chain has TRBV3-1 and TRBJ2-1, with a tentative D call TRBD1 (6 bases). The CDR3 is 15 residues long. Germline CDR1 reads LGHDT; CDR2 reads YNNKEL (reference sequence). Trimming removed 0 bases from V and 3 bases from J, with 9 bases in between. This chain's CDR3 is CASSQDGGIYNEQFF. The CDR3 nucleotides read TGTGCCAGCAGCCAAGATGGGGGCATCTACAATGAGCAGTTCTTC.

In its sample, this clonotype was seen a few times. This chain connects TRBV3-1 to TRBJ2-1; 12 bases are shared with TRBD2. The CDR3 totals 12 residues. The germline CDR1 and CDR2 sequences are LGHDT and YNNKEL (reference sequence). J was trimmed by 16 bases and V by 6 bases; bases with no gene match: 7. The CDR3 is CASRELAGGLFF. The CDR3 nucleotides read TGTGCCAGCAGAGAACTAGCGGGGGGCCTTTTCTTC.

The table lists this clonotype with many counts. The CDR3 DNA reads TGCGCCAGCAGCCATAAGGTAGCAGGGTTCGGTTACTATGGCTACACCTTC. This gives the protein CASSHKVAGFGYYGYTF. The rearrangement joins TRBV4-3 to TRBJ1-2, with TRBD1 as a possible D gene (5 bases). The CDR3 runs 17 residues. The germline V and J ends were trimmed by 3 bases and 3 bases, with 20 bases remaining between them. Germline CDR1 and CDR2: LGHNA and YSLEER.

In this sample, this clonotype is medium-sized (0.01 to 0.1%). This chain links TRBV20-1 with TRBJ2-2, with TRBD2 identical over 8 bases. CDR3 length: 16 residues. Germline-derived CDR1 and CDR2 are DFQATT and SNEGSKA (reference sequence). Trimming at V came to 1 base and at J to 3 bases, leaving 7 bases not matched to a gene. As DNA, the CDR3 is TGCAGTGCTAGAGCACCCCGGGGGGGCGACACCGGGGAGCTGTTTTTT. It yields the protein CSARAPRGGDTGELFF.

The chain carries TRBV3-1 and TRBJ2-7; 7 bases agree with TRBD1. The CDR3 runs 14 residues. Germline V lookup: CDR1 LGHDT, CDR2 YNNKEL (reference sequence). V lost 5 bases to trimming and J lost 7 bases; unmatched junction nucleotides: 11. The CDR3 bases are TGTGCCAGCAGCGGCTCCGTGACAGGGCGAGAGCAGTACTTC. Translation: CASSGSVTGREQYF.

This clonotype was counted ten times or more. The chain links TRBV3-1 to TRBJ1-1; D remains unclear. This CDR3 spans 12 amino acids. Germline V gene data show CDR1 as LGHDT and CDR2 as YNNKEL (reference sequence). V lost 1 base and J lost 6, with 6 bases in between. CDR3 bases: TGTGCCAGCAGCCAAGGACGGTCTGAAGCTTTCTTT. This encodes CASSQGRSEAFF.

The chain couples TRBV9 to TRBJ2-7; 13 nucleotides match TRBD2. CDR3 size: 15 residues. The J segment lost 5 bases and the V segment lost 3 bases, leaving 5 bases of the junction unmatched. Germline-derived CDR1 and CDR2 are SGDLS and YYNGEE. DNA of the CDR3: TGTGCCAGCAGCGCCACTAGCGGGAGGGCCGACGAGCAGTACTTC. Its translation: CASSATSGRADEQYF.

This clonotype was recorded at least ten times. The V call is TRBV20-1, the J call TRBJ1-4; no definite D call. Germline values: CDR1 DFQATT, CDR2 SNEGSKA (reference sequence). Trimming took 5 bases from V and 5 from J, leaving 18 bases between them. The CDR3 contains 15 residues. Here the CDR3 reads CSAASTPRENEKLFF. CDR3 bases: TGCAGTGCTGCCAGTACGCCCAGAGAAAATGAAAAACTGTTTTTT.

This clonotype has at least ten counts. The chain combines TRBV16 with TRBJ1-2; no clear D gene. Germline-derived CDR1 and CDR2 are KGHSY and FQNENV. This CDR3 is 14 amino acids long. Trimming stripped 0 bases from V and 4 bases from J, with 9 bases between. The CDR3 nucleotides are TGTGCCAGCAGCCAATCGGTCGGGTTCTATGGCTACACCTTC. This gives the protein CASSQSVGFYGYTF.

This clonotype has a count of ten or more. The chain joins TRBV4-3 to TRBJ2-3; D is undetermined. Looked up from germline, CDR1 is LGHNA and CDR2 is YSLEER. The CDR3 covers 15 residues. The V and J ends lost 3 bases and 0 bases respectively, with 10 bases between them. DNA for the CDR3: TGCGCCAGCAGCCAGGCCCCCTTCAGCACAGATACGCAGTATTTT. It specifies CASSQAPFSTDTQYF.

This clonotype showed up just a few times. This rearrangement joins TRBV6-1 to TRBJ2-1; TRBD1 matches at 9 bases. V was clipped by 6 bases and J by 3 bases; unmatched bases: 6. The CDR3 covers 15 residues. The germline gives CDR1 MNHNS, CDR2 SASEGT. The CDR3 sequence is CASRPQGASYNEQFF. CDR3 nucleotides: TGTGCCAGCAGGCCACAGGGGGCTAGCTACAATGAGCAGTTCTTC.

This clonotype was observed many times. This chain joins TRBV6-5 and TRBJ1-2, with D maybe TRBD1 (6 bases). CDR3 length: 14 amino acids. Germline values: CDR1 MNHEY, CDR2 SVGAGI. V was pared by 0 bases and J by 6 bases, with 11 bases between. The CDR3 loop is CASSYSGGGDGYTF. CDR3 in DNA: TGTGCCAGCAGTTACTCAGGGGGAGGCGATGGCTACACCTTC.

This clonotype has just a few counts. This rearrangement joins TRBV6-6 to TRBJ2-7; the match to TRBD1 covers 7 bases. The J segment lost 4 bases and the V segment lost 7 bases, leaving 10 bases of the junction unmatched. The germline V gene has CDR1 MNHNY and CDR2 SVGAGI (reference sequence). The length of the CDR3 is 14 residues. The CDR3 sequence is CASTTGTDKYEQYF. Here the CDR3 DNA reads TGTGCCAGCACCACCGGGACAGACAAATACGAGCAGTACTTC.

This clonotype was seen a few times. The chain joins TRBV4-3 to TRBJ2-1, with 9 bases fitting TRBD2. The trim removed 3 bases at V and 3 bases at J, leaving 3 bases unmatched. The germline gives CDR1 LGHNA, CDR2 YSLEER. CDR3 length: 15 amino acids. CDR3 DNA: TGCGCCAGCAGCCAGGAGCGGGAGGTCTACAATGAGCAGTTCTTC. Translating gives CASSQEREVYNEQFF.

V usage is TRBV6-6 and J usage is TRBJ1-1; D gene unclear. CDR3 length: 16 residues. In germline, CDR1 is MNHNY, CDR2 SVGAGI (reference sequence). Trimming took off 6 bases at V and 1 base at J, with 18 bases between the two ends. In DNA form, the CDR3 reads TGTGCCAGCAGGAACCAAGTGGGTAGAGGGAACACTGAAGCTTTCTTT. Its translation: CASRNQVGRGNTEAFF.

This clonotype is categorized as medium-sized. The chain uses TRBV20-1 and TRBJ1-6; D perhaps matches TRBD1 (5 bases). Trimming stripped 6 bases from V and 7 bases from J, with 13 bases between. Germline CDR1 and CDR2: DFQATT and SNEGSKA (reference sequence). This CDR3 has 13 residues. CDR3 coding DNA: TGCAGTGCGGAGGGGCCACCAAATTCACCCCTCCACTTT. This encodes CSAEGPPNSPLHF.

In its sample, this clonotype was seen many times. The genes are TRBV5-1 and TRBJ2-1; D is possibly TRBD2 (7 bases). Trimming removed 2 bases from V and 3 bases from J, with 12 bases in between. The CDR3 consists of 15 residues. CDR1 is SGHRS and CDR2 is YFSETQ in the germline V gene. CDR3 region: CASSFGGGHYNEQFF. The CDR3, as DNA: TGCGCCAGCAGCTTTGGGGGGGGACACTACAATGAGCAGTTCTTC.